This T cell receptor beta chain was captured in a study of neurological immune-mediated disorders. Via MiXCR, TCRdb re-called the 5' RACE reads, giving one row per CDR3 protein. The data contain around 27,000 distinct CDR3 sequences, 15% of them singletons. The CDR3 totals 14 residues. V was trimmed by 0 bases and J by 8 bases, leaving 13 bases between them. Germline V gene data show CDR1 as DFQATT and CDR2 as SNEGSKA (reference sequence). The sample consisted of PBMCs. J is TRBJ1-4 and V is TRBV20-1; D unresolved. The TCR was taken from a man aged 70-80 years in good health. CDR3 sequence (DNA): TGCAGTGCTAGAGATTTGGGGTTGGGGGAAAAACTGTTTTTT. It is translated as CSARDLGLGEKLFF.